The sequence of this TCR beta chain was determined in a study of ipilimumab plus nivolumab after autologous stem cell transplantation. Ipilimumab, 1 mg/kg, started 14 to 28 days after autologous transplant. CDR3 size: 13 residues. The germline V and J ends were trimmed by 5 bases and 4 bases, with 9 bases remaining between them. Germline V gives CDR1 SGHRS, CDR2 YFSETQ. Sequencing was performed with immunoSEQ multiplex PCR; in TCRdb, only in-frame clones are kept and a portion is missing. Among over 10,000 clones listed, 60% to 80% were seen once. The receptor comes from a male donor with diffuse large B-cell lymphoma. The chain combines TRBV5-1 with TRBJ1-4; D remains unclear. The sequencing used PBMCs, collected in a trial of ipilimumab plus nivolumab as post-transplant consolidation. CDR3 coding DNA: TGCGCCAGCAGGCCCCATATTAATGAAAAACTGTTTTTT. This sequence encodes CASRPHINEKLFF.